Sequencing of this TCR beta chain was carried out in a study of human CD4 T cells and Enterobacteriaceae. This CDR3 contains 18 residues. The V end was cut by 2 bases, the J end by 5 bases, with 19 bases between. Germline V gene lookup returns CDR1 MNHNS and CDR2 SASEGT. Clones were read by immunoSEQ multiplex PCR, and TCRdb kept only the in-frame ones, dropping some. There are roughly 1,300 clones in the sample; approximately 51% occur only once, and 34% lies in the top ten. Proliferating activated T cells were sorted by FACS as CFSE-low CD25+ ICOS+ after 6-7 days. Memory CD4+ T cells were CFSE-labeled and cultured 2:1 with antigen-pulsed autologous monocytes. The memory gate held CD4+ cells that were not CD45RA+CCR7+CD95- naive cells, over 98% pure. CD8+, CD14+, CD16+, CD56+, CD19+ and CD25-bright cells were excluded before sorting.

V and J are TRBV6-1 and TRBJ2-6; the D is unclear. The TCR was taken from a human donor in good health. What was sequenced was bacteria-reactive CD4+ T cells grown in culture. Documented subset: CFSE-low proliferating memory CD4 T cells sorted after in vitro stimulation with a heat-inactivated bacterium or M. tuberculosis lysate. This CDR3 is CASSEHAECNSRANVLTF. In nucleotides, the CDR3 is TGTGCCAGCAGTGAACATGCGGAATGTAACAGTCGGGCCAACGTCCTGACTTTC.